The 15 T cell receptor beta chains reported below all come from one sample, sequenced in a study of PD-1 blockade in mismatch repair-deficient tumors. Data came from immunoSEQ multiplex PCR; TCRdb stores just in-frame clones and leaves some out. The repertoire has some 130,000 clones, about nine tenths of them found once; the top ten carry approximately 12%. Specimen: peripheral blood, collected roughly 67 weeks after starting pembrolizumab. These receptors all stem from an adult with mismatch repair-deficient cancer.

This chain connects TRBV25-1 to TRBJ1-2; D remains unclear. V was clipped by 0 bases and J by 6 bases, with 8 bases between them. The germline gives CDR1 MGHDK, CDR2 SYGVNS. The CDR3 has 13 amino acids. The CDR3 sequence: CASSEYRVDGYTF. In DNA form, the CDR3 reads TGTGCCAGCAGTGAATATAGGGTGGATGGCTACACCTTC.

This CDR3 is CASSLARGNYGYTF. DNA of the CDR3: TGTGCCAGCAGCTTAGCCCGAGGGAACTATGGCTACACCTTC. The gene calls are TRBV11-1 and TRBJ1-2; no definite D call. The CDR3 has 14 residues. Germline CDR1 is SGHAT and CDR2 is FQDESV (reference sequence). Trimming shortened V by 0 bases and J by 2 bases, and 7 bases separated the two germline ends.

This chain connects TRBV7-9 to TRBJ2-4, with D perhaps matching TRBD1 (6 bases). CDR3 length equals 18 residues. Germline lookup yields CDR1 SEHNR and CDR2 FQNEAQ (reference sequence). Trimming took 2 bases from V and 0 from J, leaving 17 bases between them. Written as DNA, the CDR3 is TGTGCCAGCAGCTTAATACAGGGCGGTAATCTAGCCAAAAACATTCAGTACTTC. It encodes CASSLIQGGNLAKNIQYF.

The gene calls are TRBV11-2 and TRBJ1-2; D possibly corresponds to TRBD1 (5 bases). The CDR3 has 13 residues. Trimming pared 5 bases from V and 3 bases from J, leaving 10 bases between. Looked up from germline, CDR1 is SGHAT and CDR2 is FQNNGV. The CDR3 reads CASSLGRDYGYTF. As DNA, the CDR3 is TGTGCCAGCAGCCTGGGACGGGACTATGGCTACACCTTC.

The chain uses TRBV27 and TRBJ2-1, with TRBD1 as a possible D gene (6 bases). The CDR3 runs 13 residues. V was shortened by 0 bases and J by 11 bases, with 11 bases between the two germline ends. Germline V gene sequence: CDR1 MNHEY, CDR2 SMNVEV (reference sequence). CDR3: CASSLSVDRKQFF. The CDR3 DNA is TGTGCCAGCAGTTTATCGGTTGACAGGAAGCAGTTCTTC.

CDR3 nucleotide sequence: TGTGCCAGCAGCTTACGGCTAGCCCTCAATGAGCAGTTCTTC. Its translation is CASSLRLALNEQFF. This chain joins TRBV7-8 and TRBJ2-1; TRBD2 is a possible D gene (5 bases). The length of the CDR3 is 14 residues. V lost 2 bases and J 6 bases, leaving 11 bases between the germline ends. Germline loops: CDR1 SGHVS, CDR2 FQNEAQ.

The chain has TRBV6-5 and TRBJ2-1; 8 bases map to TRBD2. Germline values: CDR1 MNHEY, CDR2 SVGAGI. V gave up 6 bases and J gave up 4 bases; unmatched junction bases: 8. This CDR3 region has 15 residues. The CDR3 region has the DNA TGTGCCAGCAGAACGGGAGGGGGAGGGTACAATGAGCAGTTCTTC. Its translation: CASRTGGGGYNEQFF.

V gene TRBV6-4 combines with J gene TRBJ1-1; the D gene is possibly TRBD1 (5 bases). Germline V CDR1 and CDR2: MRHNA, SNTAGT. The CDR3 runs 13 residues. Trimming took off 2 bases at V and 2 bases at J, with 6 bases between the two ends. CDR3 coding DNA: TGTGCCAGCAGTGACCGGGACAACACTGAAGCTTTCTTT. Translated: CASSDRDNTEAFF.

This clone was counted between two and nine times. V and J are TRBV6-1 and TRBJ2-7, with D possibly being TRBD2 (5 bases). The CDR3 runs 13 residues. V lost 8 bases and J lost 0, with 11 bases in between. Germline V gene sequence: CDR1 MNHNS, CDR2 SASEGT. This chain's CDR3 is CASDEGSSYEQYF. The CDR3 nucleotides read TGTGCCAGCGATGAAGGGAGCTCCTACGAGCAGTACTTC.

This rearrangement joins TRBV7-6 to TRBJ2-1; possibly TRBD1 or TRBD2 for D (5 bases each). V lost 1 base and J 1 base, leaving 5 bases between the germline ends. Germline assignment: CDR1 SGHVS and CDR2 FNYEAQ. CDR3 length: 14 residues. The CDR3: CASSLGGSYNEQFF. In DNA form, the CDR3 reads TGTGCCAGCAGCTTAGGGGGGTCCTACAATGAGCAGTTCTTC. The whole variable domain, filled in from reference TRBV7-6 and TRBJ2-1, reads GAGVSQSPRYKVTKRGQDVALRCDPISGHVSLYWYRQALGQGPEFLTYFNYEAQQDKSGLPNDRFSAERPEGSISTLTIQRTEQRDSAMYRCASSLGGSYNEQFFGPGTRLTVL.

The gene calls are TRBV7-9 and TRBJ2-7; D not certain. The germline V gene has CDR1 SEHNR and CDR2 FQNEAQ (reference sequence). CDR3 length equals 13 residues. With 3 bases removed from V and 4 bases from J, the gap between germline ends came to 10 bases. This chain's CDR3 is CASSFSPNYEQYF. The CDR3 DNA reads as TGTGCCAGCAGCTTTTCCCCCAATTACGAGCAGTACTTC.

This clone was seen once. A read error may produce the germline difference seen at one junction end. This chain joins TRBV6-1 and TRBJ2-6; D remains unclear. This CDR3 comprises 18 residues. The V gene's germline CDR1 is MNHNS and CDR2 SASEGT. CDR3 in amino acids: CAISDIRVDTKSGQRPDF. The CDR3, as DNA: TGTGCCATCAGTGATATCCGCGTAGATACAAAGTCGGGCCAACGTCCTGATTTC.

J is TRBJ2-3 and V is TRBV7-6; D is unclear. CDR1 and CDR2 from the germline V gene are SGHVS and FNYEAQ. Trimming pared 5 bases from V and 6 bases from J, leaving 9 bases between. The CDR3 runs to 12 residues. The CDR3 DNA reads as TGTGCCAGCAGCCCCCCTCTGGATACGCAGTATTTT. As protein: CASSPPLDTQYF.

The V call is TRBV10-3, the J call TRBJ2-1, with 10 bases matching TRBD2. Trimming removed 0 bases from V and 6 bases from J; junction bases left unmatched: 14. The CDR3 sequence is 19 residues long. The germline gives CDR1 ENHRY, CDR2 SYGVKD. DNA for the CDR3: TGTGCCATCAGTGAGTCGATGATTGCGGCTAGCGGGAGCCTCAATGAGCAGTTCTTC. It translates to CAISESMIAASGSLNEQFF.

This chain uses TRBV6-1 with TRBJ2-7; D is possibly TRBD2 (5 bases). Germline V lookup: CDR1 MNHNS, CDR2 SASEGT. V was cut by 6 bases and J by 3 bases, with 12 bases left in between. This CDR3 comprises 13 residues. CDR3 in amino acids: CASRSGIHYEQYF. In DNA, the CDR3 is TGTGCCAGCAGATCGGGAATCCACTACGAGCAGTACTTC.